These T cell receptor beta chains were read from a single sample in a study of shared clonotypes between healthy human individuals. Clones were sequenced by immunoSEQ multiplex PCR, and TCRdb holds only the in-frame ones, with some missing. This table holds over 400,000 clones, 95% to 96% found once. Sequenced input: naive CD4+ T cells sorted from blood. Receptors were obtained from a woman aged 25 to 45 in good health. Each CDR3 is given with its conserved first and last residue. D genes are given only for firm matches. Clone size is given for some rows only: seen once, a few or many times, or a class if the clone is expanded.

J gene: TRBJ2-2
clone size: -
D gene: -
V gene: TRBV18
CDR3 protein: CASSPPSGGDTGELFF
CDR3 DNA: TGTGCCAGCTCACCCCCTTCTGGAGGGGACACCGGGGAGCTGTTTTTT

J gene: TRBJ2-2
clone size: -
D gene: -
V gene: TRBV27
CDR3 protein: CASTSMVAGELFF
CDR3 DNA: TGTGCCAGCACGTCAATGGTGGCCGGGGAGCTGTTTTTT

J gene: TRBJ2-2
clone size: -
D gene: TRBD2
V gene: TRBV9
CDR3 protein: CASSKTSQWTGELFF
CDR3 DNA: TGTGCCAGCAGCAAGACTAGCCAGTGGACCGGGGAGCTGTTTTTT

J gene: TRBJ2-1
clone size: once
D gene: TRBD1
V gene: TRBV5-1
CDR3 protein: CASSGDFRDRGRNEQFF
CDR3 DNA: TGCGCCAGCAGCGGCGACTTCCGGGACAGGGGGCGGAATGAGCAGTTCTTC

J gene: TRBJ2-2
clone size: -
D gene: TRBD1
V gene: TRBV5-4
CDR3 protein: CASSTGQGSTGELFF
CDR3 DNA: TGTGCCAGCAGCACCGGACAGGGGAGCACCGGGGAGCTGTTTTTT

J gene: TRBJ2-2
clone size: -
D gene: TRBD1
V gene: TRBV18
CDR3 protein: CASSPGQGGDTGELFF
CDR3 DNA: TGTGCCAGCTCCCCCGGACAGGGCGGGGACACCGGGGAGCTGTTTTTT

J gene: TRBJ1-5
clone size: once
D gene: -
V gene: TRBV5-8
CDR3 protein: CASSLSGGGQPQHF
CDR3 DNA: TGTGCCAGCAGCTTGTCGGGGGGCGGTCAGCCCCAGCATTTT

J gene: TRBJ2-5
clone size: -
D gene: TRBD1
V gene: TRBV29-1
CDR3 protein: CSVPGTGEETQYF
CDR3 DNA: TGCAGCGTCCCGGGGACAGGGGAAGAGACCCAGTACTTC

J gene: TRBJ1-2
clone size: -
D gene: -
V gene: TRBV18
CDR3 protein: CASSPPATGYGYTF
CDR3 DNA: TGTGCCAGCTCACCACCGGCGACAGGCTATGGCTACACCTTC

J gene: TRBJ1-4
clone size: -
D gene: -
V gene: TRBV6-5
CDR3 protein: CASSFQGFEKLFF
CDR3 DNA: TGTGCCAGCAGTTTTCAGGGGTTCGAAAAACTGTTTTTT

J gene: TRBJ1-1
clone size: -
D gene: -
V gene: TRBV10-1
CDR3 protein: CASSESPGLTEAFF
CDR3 DNA: TGCGCCAGCAGTGAGTCGCCCGGGTTGACTGAAGCTTTCTTT

J gene: TRBJ2-5
clone size: -
D gene: -
V gene: TRBV5-1
CDR3 protein: CASSLHREVQETQYF
CDR3 DNA: TGCGCCAGCAGCTTGCACAGGGAAGTTCAAGAGACCCAGTACTTC

J gene: TRBJ2-2
clone size: -
D gene: TRBD1
V gene: TRBV18
CDR3 protein: CASSLDRVNTGELFF
CDR3 DNA: TGTGCCAGCTCACTGGACAGGGTGAACACCGGGGAGCTGTTTTTT

J gene: TRBJ2-7
clone size: -
D gene: -
V gene: TRBV6-6
CDR3 protein: CASSYSGQGPEQYF
CDR3 DNA: TGTGCCAGCAGTTACTCGGGTCAGGGGCCCGAGCAGTACTTC

J gene: TRBJ2-7
clone size: -
D gene: -
V gene: TRBV18
CDR3 protein: CASSPQDPGNPYEQYF
CDR3 DNA: TGTGCCAGCTCACCCCAAGACCCAGGAAATCCCTACGAGCAGTACTTC

J gene: TRBJ2-3
clone size: once
D gene: TRBD2
V gene: TRBV7-6
CDR3 protein: CASSPGTSGGTDTQYF
CDR3 DNA: TGTGCCAGCAGCCCAGGGACTAGCGGGGGCACAGATACGCAGTATTTT

J gene: TRBJ2-7
clone size: -
D gene: TRBD1
V gene: TRBV19
CDR3 protein: CASSTAGGSYEQYF
CDR3 DNA: TGTGCCAGTAGCACAGCAGGGGGCAGCTACGAGCAGTACTTC

J gene: TRBJ2-7
clone size: -
D gene: TRBD2
V gene: TRBV5-1
CDR3 protein: CASSLGRVEYF
CDR3 DNA: TGCGCCAGCAGCCTGGGGAGGGTCGAGTACTTC

J gene: TRBJ2-3
clone size: -
D gene: TRBD1
V gene: TRBV5-1
CDR3 protein: CASSITGQGFTDTQYF
CDR3 DNA: TGCGCCAGCAGCATAACGGGACAGGGCTTTACAGATACGCAGTATTTT

J gene: TRBJ2-2
clone size: -
D gene: TRBD2
V gene: TRBV6-1
CDR3 protein: CASSELLAVTGELFF
CDR3 DNA: TGTGCCAGCAGTGAGCTACTAGCGGTCACCGGGGAGCTGTTTTTT

J gene: TRBJ2-7
clone size: -
D gene: -
V gene: TRBV2
CDR3 protein: CASSEVGDEQYF
CDR3 DNA: TGTGCCAGCAGTGAAGTCGGGGACGAGCAGTACTTC

J gene: TRBJ2-7
clone size: -
D gene: -
V gene: TRBV19
CDR3 protein: CASSSASYEQYF
CDR3 DNA: TGTGCCAGTAGTTCGGCATCCTACGAGCAGTACTTC

J gene: TRBJ2-7
clone size: -
D gene: -
V gene: TRBV7-6
CDR3 protein: CASSGRGVREQYF
CDR3 DNA: TGTGCCAGCAGCGGTAGAGGGGTTCGGGAGCAGTACTTC

J gene: TRBJ2-7
clone size: -
D gene: -
V gene: TRBV29-1
CDR3 protein: CSLPGRVVSYEQYF
CDR3 DNA: TGCAGCTTACCGGGACGGGTGGTCTCCTACGAGCAGTACTTC

J gene: TRBJ1-4
clone size: -
D gene: -
V gene: TRBV2
CDR3 protein: CASRSKGATNEKLFF
CDR3 DNA: TGTGCCAGCAGAAGTAAGGGCGCAACTAATGAAAAACTGTTTTTT

J gene: TRBJ1-5
clone size: once
D gene: TRBD1
V gene: TRBV28
CDR3 protein: CASRGAGTGLQPQHF
CDR3 DNA: TGTGCCAGCAGGGGAGCCGGGACAGGGCTTCAGCCCCAGCATTTT

J gene: TRBJ2-7
clone size: -
D gene: TRBD1
V gene: TRBV28
CDR3 protein: CASSFIFSAPGQGYGEQYF
CDR3 DNA: TGTGCCAGCAGTTTTATTTTCTCAGCTCCGGGACAGGGTTATGGCGAGCAGTACTTC

J gene: TRBJ2-2
clone size: once
D gene: -
V gene: TRBV4-2
CDR3 protein: CASSQGWREKVGELFF
CDR3 DNA: TGTGCCAGCAGCCAAGGGTGGCGGGAAAAGGTCGGGGAGCTGTTTTTT

J gene: TRBJ1-1
clone size: -
D gene: -
V gene: TRBV19
CDR3 protein: CASSDPGRFELNTEAFF
CDR3 DNA: TGTGCCAGTAGTGACCCAGGGAGATTCGAACTTAACACTGAAGCTTTCTTT

J gene: TRBJ1-2
clone size: -
D gene: -
V gene: TRBV28
CDR3 protein: CASSLFGANYGYTF
CDR3 DNA: TGTGCCAGCAGTTTATTCGGGGCAAATTATGGCTACACCTTC